The 6 T cell receptor beta chains in this list originate from one sample, sequenced in a study of cytomegalovirus exposure and HLA in healthy donors. PCR employed 60 Vbeta and 13 Jbeta primers. Only in-frame clones appear in the TCRdb table, and some are missing; sequencing was by immunoSEQ multiplex PCR. The sample contains 95,000 to 150,000 clones, around 80% of which appear only once. The specimen was PBMCs. The receptors here all came from a man between 45 and 60 years old in good health and CMV-seronegative.

This clone was recorded a few times. The chain links TRBV6-1 to TRBJ2-1, with 7 bases aligning to TRBD1. This CDR3 region has 15 residues. V gave up 10 bases and J gave up 1 base; unmatched junction bases: 10. Germline CDR1 reads MNHNS; CDR2 reads SASEGT. CDR3 bases: TGTGCCACCCGGGGTGGGGACAGATCCTACAATGAGCAGTTCTTC. It translates to CATRGGDRSYNEQFF.

DNA for the CDR3: TGCGCCAGTTCGGGACAGGCATTACTGAGCACAGATACGCAGTATTTT. The encoded protein is CASSGQALLSTDTQYF. This rearrangement joins TRBV5-1 to TRBJ2-3, with TRBD1 matching over 8 bases. The CDR3 loop spans 16 amino acids. Germline V gene sequence: CDR1 SGHRS, CDR2 YFSETQ. The V segment lost 8 bases and the J segment 0 bases; nucleotides outside the gene matches: 11.

The chain uses TRBV19 and TRBJ2-5, with TRBD1 as a possible D gene (5 bases). Germline V gene data show CDR1 as LNHDA and CDR2 as SQIVND (reference sequence). The V gene lost 5 bases and the J gene lost 0 bases, with 7 bases spanning the gap. This CDR3 has 13 residues. In DNA form, the CDR3 reads TGTGCCAGTAGTCGACAGAACCAAGAGACCCAGTACTTC. Protein product: CASSRQNQETQYF. Full variable domain (missing parts from reference TRBV19 and TRBJ2-5): DGGITQSPKYLFRKEGQNVTLSCEQNLNHDAMYWYRQDPGQGLRLIYYSQIVNDFQKGDIAEGYSVSREKKESFPLTVTSAQKNPTAFYLCASSRQNQETQYFGPGTRLLVL.

The rearrangement links TRBV29-1 to TRBJ2-3; possibly TRBD2 for D (7 bases). Trimming took off 4 bases at V and 2 bases at J, with 19 bases between the two ends. The germline V gene has CDR1 SQVTM and CDR2 ANQGSEA. This CDR3 region has 16 residues. The CDR3 reads CSVAGGLRGHTDTQYF. CDR3 in DNA: TGCAGCGTTGCCGGGGGGCTCCGTGGGCACACAGATACGCAGTATTTT.

The V gene is TRBV9, the J gene TRBJ2-3, with 8 bases identical to TRBD2. This CDR3 spans 16 amino acids. With V trimmed by 4 bases and J by 4 bases, 11 bases remained unmatched. Germline V CDR1 and CDR2: SGDLS, YYNGEE. This chain's CDR3 is CASSPADGLAPDTQYF. For the CDR3, the DNA is TGTGCCAGCAGCCCCGCCGACGGACTAGCCCCAGATACGCAGTATTTT. Full variable domain (missing parts from reference TRBV9 and TRBJ2-3): DSGVTQTPKHLITATGQRVTLRCSPRSGDLSVYWYQQSLDQGLQFLIQYYNGEERAKGNILERFSAQQFPDLHSELNLSSLELGDSALYFCASSPADGLAPDTQYFGPGTRLTVL.

This sequence joins TRBV5-1 and TRBJ2-7; 7 bases are shared with TRBD1. The ends lost 0 bases at V and 2 bases at J; junction bases unmatched: 8. In germline, CDR1 is SGHRS, CDR2 YFSETQ. The CDR3 consists of 16 residues. The DNA of the CDR3 is TGCGCCAGCAGCTTGGGTGGGGACAGCTTTCCCTACGAGCAGTACTTC. It encodes CASSLGGDSFPYEQYF. Together with reference TRBV5-1 and TRBJ2-7, the CDR3 gives the full variable domain: KAGVTQTPRYLIKTRGQQVTLSCSPISGHRSVSWYQQTPGQGLQFLFEYFSETQRNKGNFPGRFSGRQFSNSRSEMNVSTLELGDSALYLCASSLGGDSFPYEQYFGPGTRLTVT.